This TCR beta chain was sequenced in a study of cytomegalovirus exposure and HLA in healthy donors. Overall study: Early release data held some 79 million unique TCRs from HLA-typed donors. Most donors, 80% to 90% of roughly 400 genotyped, fell in the Caucasian-associated ancestry cluster.

A multiplex PCR was run with 60 Vbeta primers and 13 Jbeta primers. Clones were read by immunoSEQ multiplex PCR, and TCRdb kept only the in-frame ones, dropping some. The table for this sample gives roughly 140,000 clones. V lost 4 bases, J lost 3 bases, and 19 bases lay in between. Germline assignment: CDR1 SGHRS and CDR2 YFSETQ. The CDR3 runs to 16 residues. Broader study findings: The likely origin of a cluster of highly shared sequence variants was a sequencing artifact. In vitro checks showed that three CMV-associated chains really do target CMV antigens.

Worth noting for this clone: The antigen is unknown.

The chain recombines TRBV5-1 with TRBJ1-1, with a weak D call TRBD1 (5 bases). Source material: PBMCs. The sequence was collected from a man aged 40-55 years in good health and CMV-seronegative. CDR3 DNA: TGCGCCAGCAGCGTAGCGGGACCGACTGGTTACACTGAAGCTTTCTTT. Amino acid sequence: CASSVAGPTGYTEAFF.